This T cell receptor (beta chain) was observed in a study of blood T cell repertoires in COVID-19. Study summary: Researchers got acute and convalescent COVID-19 samples from the United States, Italy and Spain. In each case, the material was cDNA or gDNA derived from T cells, B-cell-depleted T cells, or PBMCs.

Per the authors' pipeline: Counts of nucleated cells, estimated from reference gene primer amplification, were obtained. Assay: immunoSEQ multiplex PCR; the TCRdb copy retains only in-frame clones and omits some. The V and J calls and clone size come from that table; D and trimming were worked out from the DNA. The sample carries 150,000 to 200,000 clones, around 90% recorded once. Germline values: CDR1 SGHTA, CDR2 FQGNSA. The germline V and J ends were trimmed by 10 bases and 5 bases, with 16 bases remaining between them. The CDR3 totals 13 residues. The sequence was collected from a woman aged 45-65 years with acute or convalescent COVID-19. This chain links TRBV7-2 with TRBJ2-3; D may be TRBD2 (6 bases). The sequencing input was peripheral blood. This CDR3 reads CATGREFVDTQYF. CDR3 nucleotide sequence: TGTGCCACCGGCCGGGAGTTCGTAGATACGCAGTATTTT.